Listed below are T cell receptor beta chains from one sample, sequenced in a study of blood T cell repertoires in COVID-19. Assay: immunoSEQ multiplex PCR; the TCRdb copy retains only in-frame clones and omits some. The sample lists about 220,000 clones; around 83% were seen once. Specimen: peripheral blood. The receptors stem from a woman aged 50 to 65 with COVID-19, enrolled during active disease. Both conserved end residues are part of each CDR3. D genes are given only for firm matches. Clone size is stated in some rows and not others, as once, few, many or a class when expanded.

j_gene: TRBJ1-2; v_gene: TRBV15; abundance: NA; d_gene: TRBD1; CDR3aa: CATSSTGGYGYTF; CDR3nt: TGTGCCACCAGCTCCACAGGGGGCTATGGCTACACCTTC
j_gene: TRBJ2-1; v_gene: TRBV9; abundance: NA; d_gene: TRBD2; CDR3aa: CASSVSNTHTSGGPNEQFF; CDR3nt: TGTGCCAGCAGCGTCTCCAACACACACACTAGCGGGGGGCCCAATGAGCAGTTCTTC
j_gene: TRBJ2-1; v_gene: TRBV13; abundance: NA; d_gene: NA; CDR3aa: CASSLRRGSYNEQFF; CDR3nt: TGTGCCAGCAGCTTAAGACGGGGGTCCTACAATGAGCAGTTCTTC
j_gene: TRBJ2-3; v_gene: TRBV5-5; abundance: NA; d_gene: NA; CDR3aa: CASSLAPGGGPADTQYF; CDR3nt: TGTGCCAGCAGCTTGGCCCCTGGGGGGGGGCCGGCAGATACGCAGTATTTT
j_gene: TRBJ2-3; v_gene: TRBV7-2; abundance: NA; d_gene: NA; CDR3aa: CASSFTRLTDTQYF; CDR3nt: TGTGCCAGCAGCTTCACTAGGCTCACAGATACGCAGTATTTT
j_gene: TRBJ1-1; v_gene: TRBV19; abundance: NA; d_gene: NA; CDR3aa: CATGGGAGTEAFF; CDR3nt: TGTGCCACCGGTGGGGGGGCAGGGACTGAAGCTTTCTTT
j_gene: TRBJ1-2; v_gene: TRBV9; abundance: NA; d_gene: TRBD1; CDR3aa: CASSVRDSGYYGYTF; CDR3nt: TGTGCCAGCAGTGTTCGGGACAGTGGCTATTATGGCTACACCTTC
j_gene: TRBJ2-3; v_gene: TRBV27; abundance: NA; d_gene: NA; CDR3aa: CASSPQRTSTDTQYF; CDR3nt: TGTGCCAGCAGTCCACAGAGGACTAGCACAGATACGCAGTATTTT
j_gene: TRBJ2-5; v_gene: TRBV30; abundance: NA; d_gene: TRBD2; CDR3aa: CAWSVRIRGGETQYF; CDR3nt: TGTGCCTGGAGTGTACGGATACGGGGGGGAGAGACCCAGTACTTC
j_gene: TRBJ1-6; v_gene: TRBV27; abundance: NA; d_gene: TRBD1; CDR3aa: CASSSGQGYSPLHF; CDR3nt: TGTGCCAGCAGCTCGGGACAGGGCTATTCACCCCTCCACTTT
j_gene: TRBJ2-7; v_gene: TRBV4-1; abundance: few; d_gene: TRBD1; CDR3aa: CASTLGGGTGDYEQYF; CDR3nt: TGCGCCAGCACCCTCGGTGGGGGGACAGGGGATTACGAGCAGTACTTC
j_gene: TRBJ2-2; v_gene: TRBV5-1; abundance: NA; d_gene: NA; CDR3aa: CASSLTGSNTGELFF; CDR3nt: TGCGCCAGCAGCTTGACAGGGTCGAACACCGGGGAGCTGTTTTTT
j_gene: TRBJ2-1; v_gene: TRBV6-5; abundance: NA; d_gene: TRBD1; CDR3aa: CASSYLGDRAYEQFF; CDR3nt: TGTGCCAGCAGTTACTTGGGGGACAGGGCTTATGAGCAGTTCTTC
j_gene: TRBJ1-1; v_gene: TRBV19; abundance: NA; d_gene: NA; CDR3aa: CASSPTRQVNTEAFF; CDR3nt: TGTGCCAGTAGCCCGACCCGACAGGTGAACACTGAAGCTTTCTTT
j_gene: TRBJ2-3; v_gene: TRBV5-1; abundance: NA; d_gene: TRBD2; CDR3aa: CASSLANVAGKDTQYF; CDR3nt: TGCGCCAGCAGCTTGGCCAACGTAGCGGGGAAAGATACGCAGTATTTT
j_gene: TRBJ1-3; v_gene: TRBV4-1; abundance: NA; d_gene: NA; CDR3aa: CASSLSGVSGNTIYF; CDR3nt: TGCGCCAGCAGCCTCTCCGGGGTTTCTGGAAACACCATATATTTT